This TCR beta chain was profiled in a study of early T cells in non-severe SARS-CoV-2 infection. Molecules of cDNA were individually given unique molecular identifiers that were attached to them. TCRdb re-called the 5' RACE reads through MiXCR, storing one row per CDR3 protein. Among tens of thousands of distinct CDR3 sequences listed, 6% to 7% were seen once. This CDR3 spans 15 amino acids. Germline trimming cut 10 bases from V and 5 bases from J; bases unmatched to any gene: 12. Germline V gene sequence: CDR1 ENHRY, CDR2 SYGVKD. V usage is TRBV10-3 and J usage is TRBJ2-1, with 9 bases that match TRBD2. This sequence originates from an adult who was a healthcare worker with PCR-confirmed SARS-CoV-2 infection or an uninfected control (not recorded which). Material for sequencing was whole blood. The CDR3 sequence is CATGLASGENNEQFF. The CDR3, as DNA: TGTGCCACCGGCCTAGCTAGCGGGGAAAACAATGAGCAGTTCTTC.